Each of the 21 T cell receptor beta chains below was sequenced from the same sample in a study of neoadjuvant anti-PD-1 for oral cavity cancer. TCRdb's copy holds only in-frame clones and misses some; the assay was immunoSEQ multiplex PCR. There are approximately 15,000 clones in the sample; around 80% occur only once, and roughly 2.3% lies in the top ten. Specified time point: after neoadjuvant nivolumab, at surgical resection. Here the sequenced sample was PBMCs, taken after nivolumab (anti-PD-1) treatment. These receptors were obtained from a person between 35 and 79 years old with oral cavity squamous cell carcinoma.

This chain links TRBV4-1 with TRBJ2-5; 7 nucleotides agree with TRBD1. Germline V gene lookup returns CDR1 MGHRA and CDR2 YSYEKL. This CDR3 region has 16 residues. With V trimmed by 1 base and J by 1 base, 6 bases remained unmatched. The CDR3 sequence: CASSQGDRGGQETQYF. The CDR3 nucleotides read TGCGCCAGCAGCCAAGGGGACAGAGGGGGCCAAGAGACCCAGTACTTC.

The chain is built from TRBV13 and TRBJ2-5; perhaps TRBD2 as D (7 bases). The V gene lost 1 base and the J gene lost 1 base, with 16 bases spanning the gap. Germline CDR1 reads PRHDT; CDR2 reads FYEKMQ (reference sequence). This CDR3 comprises 17 residues. DNA of the CDR3: TGTGCCAGCAGCTTAGTAGGGGGGGGGTACTCCCAAGAGACCCAGTACTTC. Encoded protein: CASSLVGGGYSQETQYF.

This chain uses TRBV6-1 with TRBJ2-7; 11 nucleotides agree with TRBD2. Germline V gene sequence: CDR1 MNHNS, CDR2 SASEGT. The CDR3 loop spans 15 amino acids. The V segment lost 5 bases and the J segment 4 bases; nucleotides outside the gene matches: 7. The DNA for the CDR3 is TGTGCCAGCAGTCGCTCGGCTAGCGGGGGGTACGAGCAGTACTTC. Translation gives CASSRSASGGYEQYF.

The V and J genes are TRBV7-8 and TRBJ2-7; D assignment may be TRBD1 or TRBD2 (7 bases each). Trimming removed 7 bases from V and 0 bases from J, with 16 bases in between. CDR1 and CDR2 (germline): SGHVS, FQNEAQ. This CDR3 spans 15 amino acids. Here the CDR3 DNA reads TGTGCCAGCACCCAGGGGGGGATCCTCTCCTACGAGCAGTACTTC. The encoded protein is CASTQGGILSYEQYF.

The chain joins TRBV2 to TRBJ2-1, with D possibly TRBD2 on 5 matching bases. Trimming shortened V by 2 bases and J by 1 base, and 6 bases separated the two germline ends. The CDR3 runs 14 residues. Per the germline V gene, CDR1 is SNHLY and CDR2 is FYNNEI. The CDR3 loop is CASSEPGSYNEQFF. The DNA of the CDR3 is TGTGCCAGCAGTGAACCGGGGTCCTACAATGAGCAGTTCTTC.

J is TRBJ2-7 and V is TRBV6-1; possible D gene TRBD2, 6 bases. The CDR3 is made up of 15 amino acids. V lost 1 base and J 2 bases, leaving 12 bases between the germline ends. Germline-derived CDR1 and CDR2 are MNHNS and SASEGT. The CDR3 coding sequence is TGTGCCAGCAGTGAAGAGCCTAGCGAGACCTACGAGCAGTACTTC. This codes for CASSEEPSETYEQYF.

CDR3 coding DNA: TGCGCCAGCAGCCACCTGGGGGCTGGCGGGAGGCGCGCAGATACGCAGTATTTT. Its protein product is CASSHLGAGGRRADTQYF. This chain joins TRBV4-1 and TRBJ2-3; TRBD2 matches 8 bases. The germline gives CDR1 MGHRA, CDR2 YSYEKL. The CDR3 runs to 18 residues. V lost 3 bases and J lost 4; bases outside the gene matches: 15.

The rearrangement joins TRBV19 to TRBJ1-1; D perhaps matches TRBD1 (6 bases). Germline CDR1 and CDR2: LNHDA and SQIVND (reference sequence). The CDR3 extends over 16 amino acids. Trimming took 3 bases from V and 1 from J, leaving 15 bases between them. The CDR3 here is CASSMNAGVRNTEAFF. Written as DNA, the CDR3 is TGTGCCAGTAGTATGAACGCAGGGGTCAGGAACACTGAAGCTTTCTTT.

V and J are TRBV2 and TRBJ2-1, with D tentatively TRBD1 or TRBD2 (6 bases each). The CDR3 length is 15 residues. Germline V gene data show CDR1 as SNHLY and CDR2 as FYNNEI. V lost 6 bases and J lost 9, with 21 bases in between. DNA of the CDR3: TGTGCCAGCAGATATTCATTGGCCGGGGGCGGTGAGCAGTTCTTC. This gives the protein CASRYSLAGGGEQFF.

V usage is TRBV5-1 and J usage is TRBJ2-1; 9 bases agree with TRBD2. CDR1 and CDR2 (germline): SGHRS, YFSETQ. CDR3 length: 14 amino acids. Germline trimming cut 3 bases from V and 8 bases from J; bases unmatched to any gene: 6. The CDR3 region is CASSWASGIHEQFF. In DNA form, the CDR3 reads TGCGCCAGCAGCTGGGCTAGCGGGATCCATGAGCAGTTCTTC.

This sequence joins TRBV2 and TRBJ2-7; no clear D gene. This CDR3 is 14 amino acids long. V lost 7 bases, J lost 0 bases, and 13 bases lay in between. The V gene's germline CDR1 is SNHLY and CDR2 FYNNEI. DNA for the CDR3: TGTGCCAGCAAGCCCCGCCTATTCTCCTACGAGCAGTACTTC. This translates into CASKPRLFSYEQYF.

The CDR3 nucleotides are TGTGCCAGCAGTTTAGGGAATTTGAACACTGAAGCTTTCTTT. Translation gives CASSLGNLNTEAFF. This rearrangement joins TRBV27 to TRBJ1-1; D gene uncertain. Trimming left V 2 bases short and J 0 bases short, with 7 bases between. This CDR3 region has 14 residues. CDR1 and CDR2 from the germline V gene are MNHEY and SMNVEV (reference sequence).

The chain recombines TRBV19 with TRBJ1-1; perhaps TRBD1 as D (5 bases). The CDR3 is 15 amino acids. V was pared by 5 bases and J by 4 bases, with 17 bases between. CDR1 LNHDA and CDR2 SQIVND come from the germline V gene (reference sequence). CDR3 in DNA: TGTGCCAGTAGTCCCATGAAAATCGGGGGCACTGAAGCTTTCTTT. Its translation: CASSPMKIGGTEAFF.

V is TRBV5-4 and J is TRBJ2-7, with D possibly TRBD1 on 5 matching bases. The CDR3 runs 12 residues. Germline CDR1 is SGHNT and CDR2 is YYREEE (reference sequence). V gave up 4 bases and J gave up 3 bases, with 8 bases separating them. CDR3 DNA sequence: TGTGCCAGCAGCACCGACAGCTACGAGCAGTACTTC. Translation: CASSTDSYEQYF.

The chain uses TRBV30 and TRBJ2-1, with D unresolved. Trimming left V 2 bases short and J 6 bases short, with 14 bases between. This CDR3 region has 14 residues. Germline CDR1 is GTSNPN and CDR2 is SVGIG (reference sequence). The CDR3 here is CAWSLAQASNEQFF. DNA of the CDR3: TGTGCCTGGAGTCTGGCTCAGGCGTCCAATGAGCAGTTCTTC.

The chain has TRBV4-1 and TRBJ1-1; D ambiguous. Trimming took off 5 bases at V and 3 bases at J, with 13 bases between the two ends. Germline lookup yields CDR1 MGHRA and CDR2 YSYEKL. The CDR3 totals 14 residues. The CDR3 sequence is CASSILAGDTEAFF. In DNA form, the CDR3 reads TGCGCCAGCAGCATATTAGCAGGAGACACTGAAGCTTTCTTT.

The CDR3 nucleotides read TGTGCCTGGAGTGTATTCATGAACACTGAAGCTTTCTTT. This gives the protein CAWSVFMNTEAFF. The genes are TRBV30 and TRBJ1-1; D remains ambiguous. Per germline, CDR1 GTSNPN and CDR2 SVGIG (reference sequence). Trimming left V 0 bases short and J 0 bases short, with 5 bases between. This CDR3 contains 13 residues.

The rearrangement joins TRBV5-1 to TRBJ1-1; D unresolved. CDR3 length: 13 amino acids. Germline CDR1 SGHRS, CDR2 YFSETQ. Between the trimmed V and J ends, which lost 4 bases and 2 bases, there was a span of 9 bases. Written as DNA, the CDR3 is TGCGCCAGCAGCCAACCCCCCAACACTGAAGCTTTCTTT. Translated: CASSQPPNTEAFF.

This clone was seen a few times. The chain is built from TRBV7-9 and TRBJ2-3; 12 bases are shared with TRBD2. The V gene's germline CDR1 is SEHNR and CDR2 FQNEAQ (reference sequence). The CDR3 spans 15 residues. Trimming at V came to 5 bases and at J to 6 bases, leaving 6 bases not matched to a gene. The CDR3 is CASSGLAGGRDTQYF. The CDR3 region has the DNA TGTGCCAGCAGCGGGCTAGCGGGAGGGCGGGATACGCAGTATTTT.

The chain carries TRBV2 and TRBJ2-5, with D perhaps matching TRBD2 (7 bases). The CDR3 extends over 14 amino acids. V dropped 3 bases and J dropped 5 bases, with 13 bases sitting between them. CDR1 is SNHLY and CDR2 is FYNNEI in the germline V gene. This CDR3 reads CASSDGGRGETQYF. The CDR3 region has the DNA TGTGCCAGCAGTGACGGGGGGCGAGGGGAGACCCAGTACTTC. Complete variable domain (other parts from reference TRBV2 and TRBJ2-5): EPEVTQTPSHQVTQMGQEVILRCVPISNHLYFYWYRQILGQKVEFLVSFYNNEISEKSEIFDDQFSVERPDGSNFTLKIRSTKLEDSAMYFCASSDGGRGETQYFGPGTRLLVL.

CDR3 DNA sequence: TGTGCCAGCAGTTTTCTGGACAGGGGCCGGACCATATATTTT. It translates to CASSFLDRGRTIYF. This chain connects TRBV28 to TRBJ1-3, with 9 nucleotides matching TRBD1. The CDR3 loop spans 14 amino acids. The V and J ends lost 3 bases and 10 bases, in that order; junction bases with no gene match: 7. CDR1 MDHEN and CDR2 SYDVKM come from the germline V gene.